This T cell receptor (beta chain) was observed in a study of cytomegalovirus exposure and HLA in healthy donors. General study points: As a later analysis showed, several of the most significant clusters appeared to be linked to common viral pathogens.

Germline CDR1 is LNHDA and CDR2 is SQIVND (reference sequence). V lost 5 bases and J lost 0; bases outside the gene matches: 7. The CDR3 contains 16 residues. The PCR ran on 60 Vbeta and 13 Jbeta primers. Assay: immunoSEQ multiplex PCR; the TCRdb copy retains only in-frame clones and omits some. The sample lists about 100,000 clones; around 80% were seen once. This clone was observed at least ten times. Its antigen remains unknown. The sequence came from a man aged 30 to 45 in good health and CMV-seronegative. This chain connects TRBV19 to TRBJ1-5; 7 bases are a match to TRBD1. The sample taken for sequencing was PBMCs. The CDR3 spells CASSHQGQFSNQPQHF. The DNA of the CDR3 is TGTGCCAGTAGTCACCAGGGACAGTTTAGCAATCAGCCCCAGCATTTT.